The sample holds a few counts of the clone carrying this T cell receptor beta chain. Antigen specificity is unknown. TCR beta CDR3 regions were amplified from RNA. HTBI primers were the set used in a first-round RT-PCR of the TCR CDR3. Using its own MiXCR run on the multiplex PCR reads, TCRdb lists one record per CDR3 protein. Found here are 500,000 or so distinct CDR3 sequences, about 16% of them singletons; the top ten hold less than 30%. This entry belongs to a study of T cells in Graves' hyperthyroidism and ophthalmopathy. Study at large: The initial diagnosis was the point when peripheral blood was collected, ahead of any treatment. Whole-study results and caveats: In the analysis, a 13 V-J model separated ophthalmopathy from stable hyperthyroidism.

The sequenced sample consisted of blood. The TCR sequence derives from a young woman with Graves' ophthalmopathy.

CDR3 DNA: TGTGCCAGCAGTTTAGGCGGACTAGCGTCCTACAATGAGCAGTTCTTC. This codes for CASSLGGLASYNEQFF. This chain connects TRBV12-3 or TRBV12-4 to TRBJ2-1; 9 nucleotides match TRBD2. The length of the CDR3 is 16 residues. The ends lost 1 base at V and 1 base at J; junction bases unmatched: 2.